The 28 T cell receptor beta chains below all came from one sample that was sequenced in a study of identical twins. TCRdb re-derived calls from the 5' RACE reads in MiXCR, one entry per CDR3 protein. The profile covers around 670,000 distinct CDR3 sequences, with around 5.7% appearing a single time and 1.5% to 2% taken by the ten largest. The source material was naive T cells sorted from blood. The source of these receptors is a man between 18 and 29 years old in good health.

There are a few counts of this clonotype. V gene TRBV2 combines with J gene TRBJ2-1; 7 bases align to TRBD2. J gave up 6 bases and V 6 bases, and 11 bases lay outside the gene matches. Per germline, CDR1 SNHLY and CDR2 FYNNEI. The CDR3 has 15 residues. CDR3 residues: CASSRGGGVSNEQFF. The CDR3 DNA reads as TGTGCCAGCAGCCGCGGGGGAGGGGTTTCCAATGAGCAGTTCTTC. Full variable domain (remainder filled in from reference TRBV2 and TRBJ2-1): EPEVTQTPSHQVTQMGQEVILRCVPISNHLYFYWYRQILGQKVEFLVSFYNNEISEKSEIFDDQFSVERPDGSNFTLKIRSTKLEDSAMYFCASSRGGGVSNEQFFGPGTRLTVL.

This clonotype has a count of ten or more. The chain joins TRBV12-3 or TRBV12-4 to TRBJ1-5, with TRBD1 matching over 7 bases. The CDR3 consists of 15 residues. V lost 3 bases and J lost 4; bases outside the gene matches: 6. The CDR3 sequence: CASSLRDSRNQPQHF. CDR3 DNA sequence: TGTGCCAGCAGTTTGAGGGACAGTAGAAATCAGCCCCAGCATTTT.

This clonotype was seen many times. V is TRBV24-1 and J is TRBJ2-1; TRBD2 agrees at 7 bases. Losses at the gene ends were 8 bases for V and 5 bases for J; bases not matched to a gene: 8. Germline CDR1 and CDR2: KGHDR and SFDVKD. The CDR3 is made up of 14 amino acids. CDR3 loop: CATKRDSWDNEQFF. For the CDR3, the DNA is TGTGCCACCAAGCGGGACTCATGGGACAATGAGCAGTTCTTC.

This chain connects TRBV19 to TRBJ1-6, with D tentatively TRBD1 (5 bases). Trimming removed 6 bases at V and 2 bases at J, with 17 bases between. Germline V gene data show CDR1 as LNHDA and CDR2 as SQIVND (reference sequence). The CDR3 spans 17 residues. The CDR3 loop reads CASRRTTTETYNSPLHF. The DNA for the CDR3 is TGTGCCAGTAGGAGAACTACGACAGAAACCTATAATTCACCCCTCCACTTT.

Concerning this clonotype: This may come from a read error, since a much larger clone is one base off. This chain connects TRBV12-3 or TRBV12-4 to TRBJ2-1; the D gene is possibly TRBD1 (5 bases). This CDR3 contains 16 residues. CDR3 bases: TGTGCCAGCAGTCCCGGTTGGGGCCCCTCCTACAATGAGCAGTCCTTC. It codes for CASSPGWGPSYNEQSF.

Many counts were recorded for this clonotype. The J gene is TRBJ1-5, the V gene TRBV5-1, with unresolved D. V was clipped by 0 bases and J by 5 bases, with 9 bases between them. Germline V lookup: CDR1 SGHRS, CDR2 YFSETQ. The CDR3 totals 14 residues. Here the CDR3 reads CASSLAGGYQPQHF. The CDR3 bases are TGCGCCAGCAGCTTGGCCGGAGGATATCAGCCCCAGCATTTT.

This clonotype was picked up many times. The rearrangement links TRBV7-2 to TRBJ2-3; TRBD2 is a possible D gene (6 bases). CDR1 SGHTA and CDR2 FQGNSA come from the germline V gene. Trimming stripped 1 base from V and 4 bases from J, with 12 bases between. The length of the CDR3 is 15 residues. CDR3 sequence reads: CASSLGLAPSDTQYF. Written as DNA, the CDR3 is TGTGCCAGCAGCTTAGGGCTAGCGCCCTCAGATACGCAGTATTTT.

The gene calls are TRBV6-5 and TRBJ2-5; the D gene is possibly TRBD2 (6 bases). The germline gives CDR1 MNHEY, CDR2 SVGAGI. The germline V and J ends were trimmed by 0 bases and 3 bases, with 11 bases remaining between them. There are 15 residues in the CDR3. CDR3 region: CASSYSRTSKETQYF. The CDR3 nucleotides read TGTGCCAGCAGTTACTCGAGAACTAGCAAAGAGACCCAGTACTTC.

This clonotype was observed many times. The chain employs TRBV7-8 and TRBJ1-2; TRBD1 aligns across 8 bases. CDR3 length: 15 amino acids. J lost 1 base, V lost 5 bases, and 6 bases had no gene match. Germline V gene data show CDR1 as SGHVS and CDR2 as FQNEAQ. The CDR3 sequence: CASSRGQGHNYGYTF. The CDR3 nucleotides read TGTGCCAGCAGCCGAGGACAGGGCCATAACTATGGCTACACCTTC.

This clonotype was seen at least ten times. The CDR3 loop reads CASRDSINEQYV. The CDR3 DNA follows: TGTGCCAGCAGGGACAGTATCAACGAGCAGTACGTC. The chain uses TRBV12-3 or TRBV12-4 and TRBJ2-7, with TRBD1 as a possible D gene (6 bases). CDR3 length: 12 residues. The V end was cut by 6 bases, the J end by 5 bases, with 11 bases between.

This clonotype was seen many times. The chain recombines TRBV15 with TRBJ2-7; D unclear. The germline CDR1 and CDR2 sequences are LNHNV and YYDKDF (reference sequence). There are 13 residues in the CDR3. V lost 5 bases and J 3 bases, leaving 11 bases between the germline ends. The CDR3 DNA sequence: TGTGCCACCAGCCCCGAAGTAGGCTACGAGCAGTACTTC. It encodes CATSPEVGYEQYF.

This clonotype was counted many times. This chain connects TRBV11-2 to TRBJ1-6; TRBD1 matches at 9 bases. After removal of 7 bases from V and 10 bases from J, the junction contained 11 bases not matched to a gene. This CDR3 region has 15 residues. Germline CDR1 is SGHAT and CDR2 is FQNNGV. In nucleotides, the CDR3 is TGTGCCAGCAACCCTGGAGACAGGGGGAGATCACCCCTCCACTTT. Residues: CASNPGDRGRSPLHF.

This clonotype was seen more than once but under ten times. The chain joins TRBV6-5 to TRBJ2-1; no reliable D call. V was clipped by 6 bases and J by 6 bases, with 9 bases between them. This CDR3 spans 12 amino acids. The germline gives CDR1 MNHEY, CDR2 SVGAGI. CDR3 nucleotide sequence: TGTGCCAGCAGCAGCGACATCAATGAGCAGTTCTTC. This codes for CASSSDINEQFF.

This clonotype was counted at least ten times. The rearrangement joins TRBV10-2 to TRBJ2-1; no definite D call. Germline V gene lookup returns CDR1 WSHSY and CDR2 SAAADI. V lost 0 bases, J lost 10 bases, and 4 bases lay in between. The CDR3 has 11 residues. The CDR3 DNA follows: TGCGCCAGCAGTGAGTCGAGAGAGCAGTTCTTC. Translating it yields CASSESREQFF.

This clonotype came up many times. The rearrangement links TRBV7-6 to TRBJ2-3; weak D call: TRBD2 (5 bases). The V end lost 1 base, the J end lost 3 bases, and 8 bases lay between the germline ends. The CDR3 is 14 residues long. Germline assignment: CDR1 SGHVS and CDR2 FNYEAQ. The CDR3 protein is CASSLVRDTDTQYF. The DNA of the CDR3 is TGTGCCAGCAGCTTAGTCCGGGATACAGATACGCAGTATTTT.

This clonotype came up a few times. V is TRBV4-1 and J is TRBJ2-3, with D perhaps matching TRBD2 (6 bases). Germline V gene lookup returns CDR1 MGHRA and CDR2 YSYEKL. V dropped 2 bases and J dropped 2 bases, with 17 bases sitting between them. This CDR3 comprises 17 residues. This CDR3 is CASSQLAGILLTDTQYF. The CDR3 DNA is TGCGCCAGCAGCCAACTGGCGGGAATACTCCTCACAGATACGCAGTATTTT.

This clonotype occurred a few times. J is TRBJ2-1 and V is TRBV18, with D possibly TRBD2 on 5 matching bases. The CDR3 consists of 13 residues. The germline gives CDR1 KGHSH, CDR2 LQKENI. Trimming removed 1 base from V and 10 bases from J, with 11 bases in between. As DNA, the CDR3 is TGTGCCAGCTCACCACGAGAGGGTCAAGAGCAGTTCTTC. Translated, it gives CASSPREGQEQFF. Together with reference TRBV18 and TRBJ2-1, the CDR3 gives the full variable domain: NAGVMQNPRHLVRRRGQEARLRCSPMKGHSHVYWYRQLPEEGLKFMVYLQKENIIDESGMPKERFSAEFPKEGPSILRIQQVVRGDSAAYFCASSPREGQEQFFGPGTRLTVL.

The chain carries TRBV3-1 and TRBJ1-5, with D unresolved. CDR3 length: 14 amino acids. Trimming stripped 1 base from V and 6 bases from J, with 10 bases between. From germline, CDR1 is LGHDT and CDR2 YNNKEL (reference sequence). The CDR3 loop is CASSQAGDRQPQHF. In DNA, the CDR3 is TGTGCCAGCAGCCAAGCCGGGGATCGTCAGCCCCAGCATTTT.

This clonotype was recorded at least ten times. In DNA form, the CDR3 reads TGTGCCAGCAGTCCACATCCGGGACTAGCGGGAGGAAAACGGAAGACCCAGTACTTC. As protein: CASSPHPGLAGGKRKTQYF. The J gene is TRBJ2-5, the V gene TRBV12-3 or TRBV12-4; 15 nucleotides align to TRBD2. Germline trimming cut 5 bases from V and 6 bases from J; bases unmatched to any gene: 16. The CDR3 extends over 19 amino acids.

This clonotype has at least ten counts. The chain is built from TRBV7-9 and TRBJ1-1, with D unresolved. Deletions cut 2 bases from V and 7 bases from J, with 8 bases between. CDR1 and CDR2 from the germline V gene are SEHNR and FQNEAQ (reference sequence). CDR3 length equals 12 residues. CDR3 nucleotides: TGTGCCAGCAGCTTACCGATGGGTGAAGCTTTCTTT. Amino acid sequence: CASSLPMGEAFF. Complete variable domain (other parts from reference TRBV7-9 and TRBJ1-1): DTGVSQNPRHKITKRGQNVTFRCDPISEHNRLYWYRQTLGQGPEFLTYFQNEAQLEKSRLLSDRFSAERPKGSFSTLEIQRTEQGDSAMYLCASSLPMGEAFFGQGTRLTVV.

This clonotype was recorded at least ten times. The CDR3 DNA sequence: TGTGCCAGCAGTTCGTCTGGCGGCCCCCTCGAGCAGTACTTC. Translated, it gives CASSSSGGPLEQYF. The chain uses TRBV27 and TRBJ2-7; D gene ambiguous. V was trimmed by 4 bases and J by 6 bases, leaving 16 bases between them. The germline V gene has CDR1 MNHEY and CDR2 SMNVEV (reference sequence). The CDR3 contains 14 residues.

The chain has TRBV9 and TRBJ2-2, with 8 nucleotides matching TRBD2. Germline V gene lookup returns CDR1 SGDLS and CDR2 YYNGEE. Trimming took 3 bases from V and 10 from J; bases not matched to a gene: 5. The CDR3 totals 13 residues. CDR3 protein: CASSGLGGEELFF. The CDR3 nucleotides are TGTGCCAGCAGCGGCCTCGGGGGGGAGGAGCTGTTTTTT. The full variable domain, completed using reference TRBV9 and TRBJ2-2, is DSGVTQTPKHLITATGQRVTLRCSPRSGDLSVYWYQQSLDQGLQFLIQYYNGEERAKGNILERFSAQQFPDLHSELNLSSLELGDSALYFCASSGLGGEELFFGEGSRLTVL.

In its sample, this clonotype was seen a few times. The chain combines TRBV29-1 with TRBJ1-1; possibly TRBD1 for D (5 bases). V gave up 6 bases and J gave up 4 bases, with 12 bases separating them. The V gene's germline CDR1 is SQVTM and CDR2 ANQGSEA. This CDR3 has 12 residues. The CDR3, as DNA: TGCAGCGTGAGGGGCTTTTCCACTGAAGCTTTCTTT. Its protein is CSVRGFSTEAFF.

The chain couples TRBV7-9 to TRBJ2-2; no firm D call. CDR3 length equals 14 residues. Germline CDR1 and CDR2: SEHNR and FQNEAQ (reference sequence). Trimming took off 8 bases at V and 3 bases at J, with 13 bases between the two ends. The CDR3 DNA reads TGTGCCAGCGGATTTTTTGGTCACACCGGGGAGCTGTTTTTT. Protein product: CASGFFGHTGELFF. The full variable domain, completed using reference TRBV7-9 and TRBJ2-2, is DTGVSQNPRHKITKRGQNVTFRCDPISEHNRLYWYRQTLGQGPEFLTYFQNEAQLEKSRLLSDRFSAERPKGSFSTLEIQRTEQGDSAMYLCASGFFGHTGELFFGEGSRLTVL.

This sequence joins TRBV6-2 or TRBV6-3 and TRBJ2-1; 9 nucleotides align to TRBD2. Germline values: CDR1 MNHEY, CDR2 SVGEGT. The CDR3 runs to 18 residues. V was clipped by 6 bases and J by 0 bases; unmatched bases: 12. The CDR3 DNA reads as TGTGCCAGCAGACACGTACCTAAACTAGCGGGCTCCTACAATGAGCAGTTCTTC. Residues: CASRHVPKLAGSYNEQFF.

This clonotype was seen a few times. The chain employs TRBV20-1 and TRBJ2-2; the D is unclear. The ends were cut back, 0 bases at V and 0 bases at J, with 11 bases in the middle. The CDR3 contains 16 residues. Germline lookup yields CDR1 DFQATT and CDR2 SNEGSKA (reference sequence). The CDR3 loop is CSARDDGDTNTGELFF. CDR3 sequence (DNA): TGCAGTGCTAGAGATGATGGCGATACGAACACCGGGGAGCTGTTTTTT.

This clonotype was seen a handful of times. V is TRBV15 and J is TRBJ2-1; D unclear. This CDR3 has 12 amino acids. Trimming shortened V by 3 bases and J by 9 bases, and 9 bases separated the two germline ends. From germline, CDR1 is LNHNV and CDR2 YYDKDF (reference sequence). CDR3 nucleotide sequence: TGTGCCACCAGCAGTGCCCCCCGTGAGCAGTTCTTC. Translating gives CATSSAPREQFF.

This clonotype occurred many times. The CDR3 region is CASSPPGDLYEQYV. In DNA, the CDR3 is TGCGCCAGCAGCCCCCCGGGAGACCTCTACGAGCAGTACGTC. The rearrangement links TRBV4-1 to TRBJ2-7, with D possibly matching TRBD2 (6 bases). The V end was cut by 4 bases, the J end by 3 bases, with 13 bases between. This CDR3 contains 14 residues. The germline V gene has CDR1 MGHRA and CDR2 YSYEKL.